This T cell receptor (beta chain) was observed in a study of CD8+ T cells in alopecia areata. Study in general: Patients received oral tofacitinib, 5 to 10 mg twice daily, for moderate-to-severe alopecia areata.

Treatment of the sample: oral pan-JAK inhibitor, 5-10 mg twice daily. Lesional scalp tissue (obtained by punch biopsy) and peripheral blood were collected from alopecia areata patients. Regarding this clone: Its antigen is unknown.

Study observations and caveats: How baseline CD8+ expansion relates to response remains uncertain (there was one nonresponder). Scalp clonality and expanded CD8+ clones among the top 100 fell significantly with tofacitinib.

Germline V gene data show CDR1 as SGHTA and CDR2 as FQGNSA. CDR3 length: 15 residues. The germline V and J ends were trimmed by 5 bases and 6 bases, with 19 bases remaining between them. Extraction of RNA preceded its reverse transcription into cDNA, which served as the sequencing template. Profiling relied on immunoSEQ multiplex PCR, and the TCRdb table lists in-frame clones only, not all of them. Of about 110,000 clones in the sample, roughly 50% are singletons; the top ten hold more than 10%. The starting material was CD8+ T cells sorted from blood, obtained at week 24, from a patient treated with tofacitinib. The receptor's source is a human donor with alopecia areata. This rearrangement joins TRBV7-2 to TRBJ1-2, with D perhaps TRBD1 (5 bases). CDR3 coding DNA: TGTGCCAGCAGCCCCGCCCGGGGCGGGAGTCATGGCTACACCTTC. This codes for CASSPARGGSHGYTF.